Presented here are 31 T cell receptor beta chains from one specimen sequenced in a study of Tregs in tolerant kidney transplant recipients. Sequenced by immunoSEQ multiplex PCR; TCRdb stores in-frame clones only, minus some. The sample shows about 66,000 clones, roughly 92% of them seen only once. The sequences come from CD8+ T cells from blood, collected before the transplant. The receptors were sampled from a human donor who received a combined kidney and bone marrow transplant.

The V call is TRBV19, the J call TRBJ2-7; 9 nucleotides line up with TRBD1. Per the germline V gene, CDR1 is LNHDA and CDR2 is SQIVND (reference sequence). This CDR3 has 16 amino acids. V lost 5 bases, J lost 6 bases, and 14 bases stayed unmatched. Written as DNA, the CDR3 is TGTGCCAGTAGTCCCTGGACAGGGGCGACGACCTGCGAGCAGTACTTC. It translates to CASSPWTGATTCEQYF.

There are a few counts of this clone. The chain is built from TRBV19 and TRBJ2-2; 10 nucleotides agree with TRBD2. This CDR3 spans 15 amino acids. With 4 bases clipped from V and 7 bases from J, the junction kept 6 bases outside the gene matches. In germline, CDR1 is LNHDA, CDR2 SQIVND (reference sequence). The CDR3 DNA reads as TGTGCCAGTAGTACTCCAGGGACTAGCGTCGGGGAGCTGTTTTTT. Its translation: CASSTPGTSVGELFF.

The DNA of the CDR3 is TGTGCCAGCAGTCCACTAGCGGGGGCGAACACCGGGGAGCTGTTTTTT. Residues: CASSPLAGANTGELFF. The chain recombines TRBV28 with TRBJ2-2; 11 nucleotides align to TRBD2. V dropped 5 bases and J dropped 0; count of bases not matched to a gene: 2. The length of the CDR3 is 16 residues. Looked up from germline, CDR1 is MDHEN and CDR2 is SYDVKM.

By share, this clone ranks as medium-sized (0.01 to 0.1%). V and J are TRBV27 and TRBJ2-7; weak D call: TRBD2 (5 bases). Between the trimmed V and J ends, which lost 3 bases and 0 bases, there was a span of 9 bases. The CDR3 loop spans 14 amino acids. Germline CDR1 and CDR2: MNHEY and SMNVEV (reference sequence). CDR3 sequence (DNA): TGTGCCAGCAGTTTTAGCGAGAGCTCCTACGAGCAGTACTTC. Translation: CASSFSESSYEQYF.

J is TRBJ2-5 and V is TRBV6-5; unclear D gene. CDR1 is MNHEY, CDR2 SVGAGI, per germline. V gave up 7 bases and J gave up 0 bases, with 12 bases separating them. The CDR3 has 14 residues. The CDR3: CASTRSGYQETQYF. CDR3 nucleotide sequence: TGTGCCAGCACCCGATCCGGGTACCAAGAGACCCAGTACTTC.

The rearrangement uses TRBV4-3 and TRBJ1-4, with TRBD1 matching over 7 bases. The CDR3 runs to 15 residues. Germline CDR1 is LGHNA and CDR2 is YSLEER. V was pared by 3 bases and J by 8 bases, with 9 bases of the junction left unmatched. The CDR3 sequence: CASSHGTVREEKLFF. The CDR3 DNA sequence: TGCGCCAGCAGCCATGGGACAGTTAGAGAGGAAAAACTGTTTTTT.

CDR3 DNA sequence: TGCGCCAGCAGCATTACAGGGGACGGCAATCAGCCCCAGCATTTT. This encodes CASSITGDGNQPQHF. This rearrangement joins TRBV5-1 to TRBJ1-5; TRBD1 matches 7 bases. The ends lost 4 bases at V and 2 bases at J; junction bases unmatched: 6. This CDR3 has 15 residues. Germline V CDR1 and CDR2: SGHRS, YFSETQ.

This clone was observed a single time. The rearrangement links TRBV16 to TRBJ1-2; TRBD1 matches 7 bases. Germline V CDR1 and CDR2: KGHSY, FQNENV. This CDR3 has 13 amino acids. The V gene end was trimmed by 5 bases and the J gene end by 7 bases; junction bases not matched to a gene: 7. The CDR3: CASSSGQPFGYTF. DNA of the CDR3: TGTGCCAGCAGCTCGGGACAGCCTTTTGGCTACACCTTC.

This rearrangement joins TRBV19 to TRBJ1-2, with 7 bases fitting TRBD1. Trimming took 7 bases from V and 2 from J; bases not matched to a gene: 4. The CDR3 loop spans 13 amino acids. From germline, CDR1 is LNHDA and CDR2 SQIVND (reference sequence). CDR3 sequence (DNA): TGTGCCAGTATGCTGACAGGGAACTATGGCTACACCTTC. Amino acid sequence: CASMLTGNYGYTF.

J is TRBJ1-1 and V is TRBV29-1; D gene unclear. The length of the CDR3 is 9 residues. CDR1 and CDR2 from the germline V gene are SQVTM and ANQGSEA. V was shortened by 7 bases and J by 5 bases, with 5 bases between the two germline ends. CDR3 in DNA: TGCAGCGCCTCGACTGAAGCTTTCTTT. Translated, it gives CSASTEAFF.

The chain recombines TRBV4-3 with TRBJ1-6, with D unresolved. Deletions cut 0 bases from V and 3 bases from J, with 12 bases between. The CDR3 is 17 amino acids. CDR1 LGHNA and CDR2 YSLEER come from the germline V gene. CDR3 bases: TGCGCCAGCAGCCAAGACCACTTGGGCAACTATAATTCACCCCTCCACTTT. This gives the protein CASSQDHLGNYNSPLHF.

The chain carries TRBV4-1 and TRBJ1-2; D gene uncertain. Germline-derived CDR1 and CDR2 are MGHRA and YSYEKL. CDR3 length: 16 residues. V lost 4 bases, J lost 5 bases, and 20 bases lay in between. The CDR3 protein is CASSPSVALGTYGYTF. CDR3 sequence (DNA): TGCGCCAGCAGCCCAAGTGTGGCCCTAGGAACGTATGGCTACACCTTC.

This sequence joins TRBV29-1 and TRBJ1-2; 9 bases fit TRBD1. The CDR3 runs 20 residues. J gave up 0 bases and V 6 bases, and 23 bases lay outside the gene matches. Germline V gene data show CDR1 as SQVTM and CDR2 as ANQGSEA. The CDR3 here is CSVVGGETTGGSTANYGYTF. DNA for the CDR3: TGCAGCGTAGTGGGGGGGGAGACCACAGGGGGCTCAACAGCTAACTATGGCTACACCTTC.

V gene TRBV13 combines with J gene TRBJ2-7, with D tentatively TRBD2 (6 bases). Germline V CDR1 and CDR2: PRHDT, FYEKMQ (reference sequence). Trimming took off 4 bases at V and 3 bases at J, with 13 bases between the two ends. The CDR3 runs to 14 residues. The CDR3 region has the DNA TGTGCCAGCAGCTCAGGGAGGCCCTTCTACGAGCAGTACTTC. Translation: CASSSGRPFYEQYF.

The CDR3 nucleotides are TGTGCCAGCAGCTTAGATCCGAATGAGCAGTTCTTC. This codes for CASSLDPNEQFF. The rearrangement joins TRBV7-8 to TRBJ2-1; D not resolved. The CDR3 consists of 12 residues. Per germline, CDR1 SGHVS and CDR2 FQNEAQ. V lost 1 base and J lost 7, with 5 bases in between.

The chain is built from TRBV29-1 and TRBJ1-2; D gene uncertain. The V end was cut by 5 bases, the J end by 7 bases, with 11 bases between. The CDR3 loop spans 11 amino acids. CDR1 and CDR2 from the germline V gene are SQVTM and ANQGSEA. This chain's CDR3 is CSVPETGGYTF. The CDR3 DNA reads as TGCAGCGTTCCCGAGACGGGTGGCTACACCTTC. Variable domain in full (rest from reference TRBV29-1 and TRBJ1-2): SAVISQKPSRDICQRGTSLTIQCQVDSQVTMMFWYRQQPGQSLTLIATANQGSEATYESGFVIDKFPISRPNLTFSTLTVSNMSPEDSSIYLCSVPETGGYTFGSGTRLTVV.

The chain joins TRBV4-3 to TRBJ2-7, with TRBD2 matching 8 bases. Germline CDR1 is LGHNA and CDR2 is YSLEER. CDR3 size: 13 residues. The trim removed 3 bases at V and 4 bases at J, leaving 2 bases unmatched. Here the CDR3 DNA reads TGCGCCAGCAGCCATACTAGCGGTTACGAGCAGTACTTC. Amino acids: CASSHTSGYEQYF.

V gene TRBV4-1 combines with J gene TRBJ1-5; a possible D gene is TRBD1 (6 bases). Germline lookup yields CDR1 MGHRA and CDR2 YSYEKL. Trimming took off 1 base at V and 5 bases at J, with 12 bases between the two ends. The CDR3 length is 15 residues. In nucleotides, the CDR3 is TGCGCCAGCAGCCAAGCAGGGGCTACGGATCAGCCCCAGCATTTT. It codes for CASSQAGATDQPQHF.

This clone was recorded a few times. The rearrangement uses TRBV4-3 and TRBJ1-5; D is ambiguous. Germline CDR1 LGHNA, CDR2 YSLEER. This CDR3 is built from 15 residues. V was pared by 1 base and J by 0 bases, with 7 bases between. The CDR3 here is CASSQGRYSNQPQHF. CDR3 nucleotides: TGCGCCAGCAGCCAAGGCAGATATAGCAATCAGCCCCAGCATTTT.

This chain uses TRBV27 with TRBJ2-1; D may be TRBD1 (5 bases). The ends were cut back, 2 bases at V and 0 bases at J, with 8 bases in the middle. The CDR3 extends over 15 amino acids. Looked up from germline, CDR1 is MNHEY and CDR2 is SMNVEV (reference sequence). CDR3 sequence (DNA): TGTGCCAGCAGTTTAGACAGCAACTCCTACAATGAGCAGTTCTTC. This encodes CASSLDSNSYNEQFF.

The chain has TRBV9 and TRBJ2-5; D perhaps matches TRBD2 (6 bases). Per germline, CDR1 SGDLS and CDR2 YYNGEE. The CDR3 contains 13 residues. The V and J ends lost 4 bases and 2 bases respectively, with 9 bases between them. In DNA form, the CDR3 reads TGTGCCAGCAGCCCTCGGGGGCAAGAGACCCAGTACTTC. Translated: CASSPRGQETQYF.

A single count supports this clone. The CDR3 loop reads CASSQEGQVQETQYF. For the CDR3, the DNA is TGTGCCAGCAGCCAAGAGGGACAGGTCCAAGAGACCCAGTACTTC. The gene calls are TRBV4-2 and TRBJ2-5; 8 bases map to TRBD1. The CDR3 contains 15 residues. Trimming took 0 bases from V and 1 from J; bases not matched to a gene: 1. The V gene's germline CDR1 is LGHNA and CDR2 YNFKEQ.

The chain combines TRBV27 with TRBJ2-7; 7 bases agree with TRBD2. CDR3 length: 15 residues. Trimming took 2 bases from V and 1 from J; bases not matched to a gene: 5. The germline CDR1 and CDR2 sequences are MNHEY and SMNVEV (reference sequence). In DNA form, the CDR3 reads TGTGCCAGCAGTTTAGACTCGGGGGGATCCTACGAGCAGTACTTC. Residues: CASSLDSGGSYEQYF.

V usage is TRBV2 and J usage is TRBJ2-7, with a weak D call TRBD2 (5 bases). V lost 4 bases and J lost 1, with 8 bases in between. Germline V gives CDR1 SNHLY, CDR2 FYNNEI. This CDR3 comprises 13 residues. The CDR3 loop reads CASSGLSSYEQYF. DNA for the CDR3: TGTGCCAGCAGTGGACTATCTTCCTACGAGCAGTACTTC.

The V gene is TRBV11-2, the J gene TRBJ2-3, with 10 bases that match TRBD2. Germline CDR1 reads SGHAT; CDR2 reads FQNNGV. V was pared by 4 bases and J by 6 bases, with 4 bases of the junction left unmatched. CDR3 size: 14 residues. The CDR3 sequence: CASSYSGGLDTQYF. The CDR3, as DNA: TGTGCCAGCAGCTATAGCGGGGGGTTGGATACGCAGTATTTT.

The CDR3 sequence is CASSLRQGGYGYTF. The CDR3 DNA sequence: TGTGCCAGCAGCCTCAGACAGGGAGGCTATGGCTACACCTTC. The rearrangement uses TRBV11-1 and TRBJ1-2; 7 bases agree with TRBD1. CDR3 size: 14 residues. V lost 5 bases to trimming and J lost 4 bases; unmatched junction nucleotides: 7. The germline V gene has CDR1 SGHAT and CDR2 FQDESV (reference sequence).

The rearrangement uses TRBV13 and TRBJ2-5, with a tentative D call TRBD1 (6 bases). CDR1 and CDR2 (germline): PRHDT, FYEKMQ (reference sequence). The ends were cut back, 5 bases at V and 1 base at J, with 11 bases in the middle. The CDR3 covers 14 residues. The CDR3 region is CASSPWTAQETQYF. For the CDR3, the DNA is TGTGCCAGCAGCCCCTGGACAGCCCAAGAGACCCAGTACTTC. Full variable domain (remainder filled in from reference TRBV13 and TRBJ2-5): AAGVIQSPRHLIKEKRETATLKCYPIPRHDTVYWYQQGPGQDPQFLISFYEKMQSDKGSIPDRFSAQQFSDYHSELNMSSLELGDSALYFCASSPWTAQETQYFGPGTRLLVL.

This chain joins TRBV27 and TRBJ2-3; 7 bases are a match to TRBD2. Per the germline V gene, CDR1 is MNHEY and CDR2 is SMNVEV (reference sequence). V trimming: 6 bases; J trimming: 4 bases; junction bases outside the gene matches: 13. The CDR3 totals 16 residues. The CDR3 here is CASRAVWRDYSDTQYF. The CDR3 nucleotides are TGTGCCAGCAGGGCTGTTTGGCGGGACTACTCAGATACGCAGTATTTT.

By share, this clone counts as medium-sized. V and J are TRBV19 and TRBJ2-7, with 9 positions matching TRBD1. The CDR3 length is 15 residues. The germline gives CDR1 LNHDA, CDR2 SQIVND (reference sequence). After removal of 5 bases from V and 2 bases from J, the junction contained 7 bases not matched to a gene. The CDR3 here is CASSADWDRAYEQYF. CDR3 sequence (DNA): TGTGCCAGTAGTGCGGATTGGGACAGGGCCTACGAGCAGTACTTC.

V usage is TRBV7-9 and J usage is TRBJ2-1; the match to TRBD2 covers 7 bases. Germline V CDR1 and CDR2: SEHNR, FQNEAQ (reference sequence). Germline trimming cut 1 base from V and 1 base from J; bases unmatched to any gene: 4. There are 16 residues in the CDR3. The CDR3 spells CASSLDGRPSYNEQFF. CDR3 sequence (DNA): TGTGCCAGCAGCTTAGACGGGAGGCCATCCTACAATGAGCAGTTCTTC.

The rearrangement joins TRBV9 to TRBJ1-2, with D possibly being TRBD1 (6 bases). CDR1 and CDR2 from the germline V gene are SGDLS and YYNGEE. The CDR3 has 15 amino acids. V lost 1 base, J lost 4 bases, and 14 bases lay in between. CDR3 nucleotide sequence: TGTGCCAGCAGCGTAACCGCAGGGGTGGGCTATGGCTACACCTTC. It is translated as CASSVTAGVGYGYTF.